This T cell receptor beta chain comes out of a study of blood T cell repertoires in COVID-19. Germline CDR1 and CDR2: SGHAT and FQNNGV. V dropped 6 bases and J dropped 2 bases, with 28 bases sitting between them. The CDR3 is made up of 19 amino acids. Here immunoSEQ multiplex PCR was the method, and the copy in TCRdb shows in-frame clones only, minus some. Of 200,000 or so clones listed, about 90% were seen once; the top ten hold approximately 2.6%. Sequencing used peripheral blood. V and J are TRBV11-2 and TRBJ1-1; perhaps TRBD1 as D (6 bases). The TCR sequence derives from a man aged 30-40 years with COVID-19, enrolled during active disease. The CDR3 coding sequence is TGTGCCAGCAGTGTGCAGGGGTTGAGGGAAGTGTCCCTAAACACTGAAGCTTTCTTT. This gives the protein CASSVQGLREVSLNTEAFF.